This TCR beta chain was sequenced in a study of post-analysis software for immune sequencing data (dated by TCRdb to 2013 to 2016). Looking at the study overall: Recorded disease courses included relapsing-remitting, secondary progressive and progressive-relapsing multiple sclerosis, with some patients lacking subtype annotation. The multiple sclerosis patient repertoires were compared with approximately 11 previously published healthy control repertoires from donors aged 6 to 25 years. A subset of samples was prepared in parallel using single-end sample barcoding, then pooled and co-amplified after Illumina adapter ligation.

The study at large found these results: Significantly lower normalized Chao1 diversity was found in multiple sclerosis patients than in controls, suggesting substantial peripheral T-cell clonal expansion. The multiple sclerosis patient group was slightly younger than the control group. Direct clustering with F measure showed strong co-clustering of samples prepared in the same batch, prompting a batch-effect correction.

To demonstrate the VDJtools post-analysis software, TCR beta repertoires were profiled from the peripheral blood of 13 young patients with multiple sclerosis. Multiple sclerosis patients were children and adolescents aged roughly 6 to 15 years. This clonotype has just a few counts. No cognate antigen has been identified for it. Per-base quality was not reported, and no clone a single base away is much larger than it. The library was generated by PCR. The sample was run on an Illumina HiSeq 2500. To reduce PCR and sequencing biases, unique molecular identifiers were incorporated into the TCR beta cDNA libraries. Roughly 500,000 cDNA molecules were obtained per 1 to 10 million input T cells, so each molecule approximated one T cell. The same protocol used for the earlier healthy control dataset was applied to prepare and sequence the patient libraries. Samples belonging to the same batch were prepared together, multiplexed and sequenced on a shared HiSeq lane. Turning to the authors' computational methods: Raw barcoded reads were processed with MIGEC, discarding single-read molecular identifier groups before consensus assembly and CDR3 extraction. Clonotype tables were post-analysed with VDJtools, normalizing diversity by down-sampling all datasets to the smallest sample size. To correct batch-related cross-sample contamination, repertoire overlap clustering matched CDR3 amino acid sequences but not nucleotide sequences. TCRdb reanalyzed the raw reads on its own, using fastp at Q25 for trimming and MiXCR for clone calling, and kept in-frame beta chains. For every CDR3 protein sequence, its rows merge into one entry that carries the most common genes and DNA. TCRdb's processing, not the authors' own work, is the source of the V and J calls. The sample table holds around 400,000 distinct CDR3 sequences, of which approximately 38% were seen once. Around an eighth of the sample is held by the ten biggest clonotypes.

This sequence was found in a girl aged 5-17 years with multiple sclerosis. The sequenced sample was blood.

The CDR3 is CSAETRDPSTDTQYF. The nucleotide sequence reads TGCAGTGCCGAAACTCGGGACCCTAGCACAGATACGCAGTATTTT. Here the chain combines TRBV20-1 and TRBJ2-3; the D call could be TRBD1 or TRBD2, with each sharing 5 bases. The germline V gene (reference sequence) provides CDR1 DFQATT and CDR2 SNEGSKA. The CDR3 runs 15 amino acids, cysteine and phenylalanine included. Of the read, only the CDR3 DNA is kept; its 45 bases are in frame from base 1. V was cut back by 6 bases and J by 0 bases, leaving a gap of 16 bases between them.